Below are 12 T cell receptor beta chains sequenced from a single sample in a study of blood T cell repertoires in COVID-19. Generated by immunoSEQ multiplex PCR, the TCRdb table keeps only in-frame clones and is missing some. The table records over 30,000 clones, about nine tenths of them present only once. Sequenced input: peripheral blood. The receptor source for this set is a human donor with active COVID-19. The donor label of this sample is uncertain.

This chain connects TRBV19 to TRBJ2-2, with D possibly being TRBD1 (6 bases). The CDR3 loop spans 14 amino acids. With 6 bases removed from V and 2 bases from J, the gap between germline ends came to 10 bases. Germline V lookup: CDR1 LNHDA, CDR2 SQIVND (reference sequence). CDR3 nucleotide sequence: TGTGCCAGTAGAGCCGGGACAAACACCGGGGAGCTGTTTTTT. Translating gives CASRAGTNTGELFF.

The chain combines TRBV12-3 or TRBV12-4 with TRBJ1-4; 7 nucleotides match TRBD1. The J segment lost 12 bases and the V segment lost 1 base, leaving 2 bases of the junction unmatched. CDR3 size: 12 residues. CDR3 nucleotides: TGTGCCAGCAGTTTAGGACAGGGTCAACTGTTTTTT. Its protein is CASSLGQGQLFF.

The V gene is TRBV27, the J gene TRBJ2-3; D unresolved. Trimming removed 4 bases from V and 2 bases from J, with 4 bases in between. Germline CDR1 MNHEY, CDR2 SMNVEV (reference sequence). There are 12 residues in the CDR3. The CDR3 bases are TGTGCCAGCAGTTCTATCACAGATACGCAGTATTTT. The encoded protein is CASSSITDTQYF.

This chain links TRBV27 with TRBJ2-7; TRBD2 aligns across 8 bases. V lost 6 bases, J lost 2 bases, and 12 bases stayed unmatched. CDR1 and CDR2 (germline): MNHEY, SMNVEV (reference sequence). The CDR3 sequence is 16 residues long. The CDR3 DNA follows: TGTGCCAGCAGGCTTACGGCGGGGGGCCTCACCTACGAGCAGTACTTC. Protein sequence: CASRLTAGGLTYEQYF.

The J gene is TRBJ1-1, the V gene TRBV4-3; no reliable D call. Looked up from germline, CDR1 is LGHNA and CDR2 is YSLEER. The germline V and J ends were trimmed by 2 bases and 3 bases, with 13 bases remaining between them. CDR3 length: 15 residues. The CDR3 nucleotides read TGCGCCAGCAGCCAAAGTGGAGCCCGGGACACTGAAGCTTTCTTT. Encoded protein: CASSQSGARDTEAFF.

This chain connects TRBV4-1 to TRBJ2-3, with D tentatively TRBD1 (6 bases). CDR3 length: 16 residues. Germline-derived CDR1 and CDR2 are MGHRA and YSYEKL. Trimming took off 1 base at V and 5 bases at J, with 16 bases between the two ends. The CDR3 bases are TGCGCCAGCAGCCAAGTGCTCACGGCAGGGGAAGATACGCAGTATTTT. Protein sequence: CASSQVLTAGEDTQYF.

This chain connects TRBV19 to TRBJ1-1, with 9 bases identical to TRBD1. The trim removed 6 bases at V and 4 bases at J, leaving 6 bases unmatched. Per germline, CDR1 LNHDA and CDR2 SQIVND (reference sequence). The CDR3 has 14 residues. The CDR3 DNA reads TGTGCCAGTAGACCGACAGGGGGGACCACTGAAGCTTTCTTT. Its protein is CASRPTGGTTEAFF.

The chain uses TRBV5-1 and TRBJ1-2; TRBD1 agrees at 8 bases. CDR1 is SGHRS and CDR2 is YFSETQ in the germline V gene. The CDR3 loop spans 12 amino acids. V shed 4 bases and J 7 bases; nucleotides not matched to a gene: 3. The CDR3 here is CASSRGTGGYTF. CDR3 coding DNA: TGCGCCAGCAGCCGCGGGACAGGTGGCTACACCTTC.

J is TRBJ1-2 and V is TRBV5-6, with TRBD1 matching 7 bases. The V gene end was trimmed by 3 bases and the J gene end by 5 bases; junction bases not matched to a gene: 10. The CDR3 has 15 residues. CDR1 and CDR2 from the germline V gene are SGHDT and YYEEEE. Here the CDR3 DNA reads TGTGCCAGCAGCTCCGAACGGGACAGATATTATGGCTACACCTTC. Protein product: CASSSERDRYYGYTF. The full variable domain, rest sourced from reference TRBV5-6 and TRBJ1-2, is DAGVTQSPTHLIKTRGQQVTLRCSPKSGHDTVSWYQQALGQGPQFIFQYYEEEERQRGNFPDRFSGHQFPNYSSELNVNALLLGDSALYLCASSSERDRYYGYTFGSGTRLTVV.

The rearrangement uses TRBV4-3 and TRBJ1-2, with D perhaps matching TRBD1 (6 bases). The V end was cut by 2 bases, the J end by 4 bases, with 14 bases between. The germline V gene encodes CDR1 LGHNA and CDR2 YSLEER. There are 15 residues in the CDR3. This CDR3 is CASSQLVSGAYGYTF. CDR3 DNA: TGCGCCAGCAGCCAATTGGTGTCAGGGGCCTATGGCTACACCTTC.

CDR3 bases: TGTGCCAGCTCACCCCAGGGCTCTGGAAACACCATATATTTT. Translating gives CASSPQGSGNTIYF. V and J are TRBV18 and TRBJ1-3; the D gene is possibly TRBD1 (5 bases). The CDR3 covers 14 residues. The germline V gene encodes CDR1 KGHSH and CDR2 LQKENI. V was cut by 3 bases and J by 0 bases, with 6 bases left in between. The full variable domain, completed using reference TRBV18 and TRBJ1-3, is NAGVMQNPRHLVRRRGQEARLRCSPMKGHSHVYWYRQLPEEGLKFMVYLQKENIIDESGMPKERFSAEFPKEGPSILRIQQVVRGDSAAYFCASSPQGSGNTIYFGEGSWLTVV.

The chain combines TRBV5-4 with TRBJ2-7, with a tentative D call TRBD2 (7 bases). CDR3 size: 15 residues. V lost 0 bases and J lost 2, with 12 bases in between. CDR1 and CDR2 from the germline V gene are SGHNT and YYREEE (reference sequence). Here the CDR3 reads CASSLVGGGPYEQYF. CDR3 sequence (DNA): TGTGCCAGCAGCTTGGTTGGGGGGGGCCCCTACGAGCAGTACTTC.